Shown below are 3 T cell receptor beta chains from a single sample sequenced in a study of glioma-infiltrating T cells after dendritic cell vaccination. Generated by immunoSEQ multiplex PCR, the TCRdb table keeps only in-frame clones and is missing some. Of around 100,000 clones in the sample, roughly 80% were seen once. Sequences were derived from blood, sampled before dendritic cell vaccination. The source of these receptors is a human donor with glioblastoma.

The chain combines TRBV10-3 with TRBJ2-7; TRBD1 agrees at 8 bases. V gave up 6 bases and J gave up 3 bases; unmatched junction bases: 1. CDR1 and CDR2 from the germline V gene are ENHRY and SYGVKD. The CDR3 extends over 12 amino acids. The CDR3: CAISDRGYEQYF. Written as DNA, the CDR3 is TGTGCCATCAGCGACAGGGGCTACGAGCAGTACTTC.

The V gene is TRBV30, the J gene TRBJ1-3, with a weak D call TRBD1 (5 bases). The CDR3 is made up of 15 amino acids. The germline V and J ends were trimmed by 1 base and 2 bases, with 12 bases remaining between them. CDR1 and CDR2 from the germline V gene are GTSNPN and SVGIG (reference sequence). This chain's CDR3 is CAWSGKQVPGNTIYF. CDR3 sequence (DNA): TGTGCCTGGAGTGGAAAACAGGTTCCTGGAAACACCATATATTTT.

The rearrangement joins TRBV7-9 to TRBJ2-1; 12 nucleotides align to TRBD2. The germline CDR1 and CDR2 sequences are SEHNR and FQNEAQ (reference sequence). V gave up 5 bases and J gave up 2 bases; unmatched junction bases: 1. The CDR3 has 15 residues. CDR3 in DNA: TGTGCCAGCAGCCGGACTAGCGGGGCCTACAATGAGCAGTTCTTC. Its protein product is CASSRTSGAYNEQFF.